This passage covers 9 T cell receptor beta chains from one sample sequenced in a study of blood T cell repertoires in COVID-19. Produced via immunoSEQ multiplex PCR; TCRdb's table is partial and in-frame only. The sample lists around 320,000 clones; 85% were seen once. Sequences were obtained from peripheral blood. The receptors shown here come from a human donor in a cohort sampled during active COVID-19.

The chain is built from TRBV12-5 and TRBJ2-3; 9 bases align to TRBD2. Germline V lookup: CDR1 LGHNT, CDR2 FRNRAP. The V segment lost 1 base and the J segment 2 bases; nucleotides outside the gene matches: 7. The CDR3 is made up of 17 amino acids. This CDR3 reads CASGLGSSGALTDTQYF. In DNA, the CDR3 is TGTGCTAGTGGTTTGGGATCTAGCGGGGCCCTCACAGATACGCAGTATTTT.

The rearrangement joins TRBV6-1 to TRBJ1-6; D gene ambiguous. V lost 3 bases and J 10 bases, leaving 13 bases between the germline ends. Germline V lookup: CDR1 MNHNS, CDR2 SASEGT. This CDR3 comprises 14 residues. The CDR3 is CASSDYGVGSPLHF. The CDR3 DNA sequence: TGTGCCAGCAGTGATTACGGGGTTGGATCACCCCTCCACTTT.

Of note for this clone: Other DNA sequences in this specimen translate into the identical CDR3. The chain is built from TRBV14 and TRBJ1-1; the D gene is possibly TRBD1 (6 bases). The CDR3 has 13 amino acids. Germline lookup yields CDR1 SGHDN and CDR2 FVKESK. V lost 6 bases to trimming and J lost 2 bases, with 10 bases between them. For the CDR3, the DNA is TGTGCCAGCAGTCTACAGGGAAACACTGAAGCTTTCTTT. As protein: CASSLQGNTEAFF.

The V call is TRBV24-1, the J call TRBJ2-3, with TRBD2 matching over 7 bases. Germline V CDR1 and CDR2: KGHDR, SFDVKD. The CDR3 spans 15 residues. With V trimmed by 5 bases and J by 3 bases, 7 bases remained unmatched. The CDR3 coding sequence is TGTGCCACCAGTGGGTATGGGGGGGTGACAGATACGCAGTATTTT. Its protein is CATSGYGGVTDTQYF.

The V gene is TRBV3-1 (or the pseudogene TRBV3-2), the J gene TRBJ2-1; the D gene is possibly TRBD1 (6 bases). The V gene lost 1 base and the J gene lost 5 bases, with 15 bases spanning the gap. This CDR3 is built from 16 residues. Germline CDR1 and CDR2: LGHDT and YNNKEL (reference sequence). The chain's CDR3 is CASSQVDTGYDNEQFF. The DNA of the CDR3 is TGTGCCAGCAGCCAAGTCGACACAGGGTACGACAATGAGCAGTTCTTC.

This clone has a handful of counts. V and J are TRBV7-9 and TRBJ1-1; TRBD1 is a possible D gene (6 bases). Germline CDR1 and CDR2: SEHNR and FQNEAQ (reference sequence). There are 14 residues in the CDR3. V lost 5 bases and J lost 2, with 12 bases in between. The DNA of the CDR3 is TGTGCCAGCAGCGGACAGACTACAAACACTGAAGCTTTCTTT. Translating it yields CASSGQTTNTEAFF.

The chain employs TRBV25-1 and TRBJ1-1; 9 bases line up with TRBD1. CDR3 size: 17 residues. Trimming at V came to 0 bases and at J to 1 base, leaving 6 bases not matched to a gene. In germline, CDR1 is MGHDK, CDR2 SYGVNS. CDR3 coding DNA: TGTGCCAGCAGTGAATACATCCCGGGACAGGGGAACACTGAAGCTTTCTTT. Amino acid sequence: CASSEYIPGQGNTEAFF.

The chain joins TRBV27 to TRBJ1-6; TRBD1 matches at 8 bases. J was trimmed by 9 bases and V by 6 bases; bases with no gene match: 13. Germline CDR1 is MNHEY and CDR2 is SMNVEV (reference sequence). The CDR3 runs 16 residues. The CDR3: CASRSQGAFSSSPLHF. Here the CDR3 DNA reads TGTGCCAGCAGATCCCAGGGGGCTTTTTCTAGTTCACCCCTCCACTTT.

A single count supports this clone. V usage is TRBV19 and J usage is TRBJ2-7, with a tentative D call TRBD1 (5 bases). Trimming removed 3 bases at V and 2 bases at J, with 14 bases between. Germline values: CDR1 LNHDA, CDR2 SQIVND (reference sequence). The CDR3 has 15 residues. The CDR3 DNA reads TGTGCCAGTAGTATCATGAGGCAGGGCACCTACGAGCAGTACTTC. This encodes CASSIMRQGTYEQYF.